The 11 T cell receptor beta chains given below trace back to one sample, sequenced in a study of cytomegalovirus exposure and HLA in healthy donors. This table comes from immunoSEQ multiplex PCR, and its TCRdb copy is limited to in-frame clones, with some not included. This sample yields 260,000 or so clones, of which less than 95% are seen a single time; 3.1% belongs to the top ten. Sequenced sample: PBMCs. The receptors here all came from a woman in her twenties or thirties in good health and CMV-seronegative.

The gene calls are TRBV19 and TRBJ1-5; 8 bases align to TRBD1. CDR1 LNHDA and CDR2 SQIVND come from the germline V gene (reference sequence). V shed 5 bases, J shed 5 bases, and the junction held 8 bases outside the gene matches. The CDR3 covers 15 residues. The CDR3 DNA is TGTGCCAGTAGTTTTGGGGGACAGGCTCATCAGCCCCAGCATTTT. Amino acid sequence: CASSFGGQAHQPQHF.

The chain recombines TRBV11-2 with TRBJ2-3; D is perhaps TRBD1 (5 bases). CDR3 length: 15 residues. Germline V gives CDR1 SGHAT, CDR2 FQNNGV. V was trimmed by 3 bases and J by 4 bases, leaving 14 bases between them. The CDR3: CASSFAGSKPDTQYF. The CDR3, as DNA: TGTGCCAGCAGCTTTGCAGGGTCCAAACCAGATACGCAGTATTTT.

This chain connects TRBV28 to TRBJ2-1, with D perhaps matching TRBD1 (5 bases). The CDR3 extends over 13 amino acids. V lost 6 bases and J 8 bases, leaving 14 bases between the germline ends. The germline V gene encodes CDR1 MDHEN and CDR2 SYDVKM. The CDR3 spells CASRPDSADEQFF. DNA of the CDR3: TGTGCCAGCAGGCCTGACAGTGCCGATGAGCAGTTCTTC.

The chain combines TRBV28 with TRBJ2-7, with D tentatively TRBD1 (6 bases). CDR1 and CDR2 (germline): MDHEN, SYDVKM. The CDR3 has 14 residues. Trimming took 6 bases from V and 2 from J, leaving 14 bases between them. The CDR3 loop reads CASSGRGMPYEQYF. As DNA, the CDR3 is TGTGCCAGCAGCGGCAGGGGAATGCCCTACGAGCAGTACTTC.

Written as DNA, the CDR3 is TGTGCCAGCAGCCAAGACCATCCGGGACTAGCGGGGGCCTACGAGCAGTACTTC. This sequence encodes CASSQDHPGLAGAYEQYF. This chain links TRBV14 with TRBJ2-7, with 14 bases matching TRBD2. V lost 0 bases and J lost 2; bases outside the gene matches: 6. This CDR3 is 18 amino acids long. In germline, CDR1 is SGHDN, CDR2 FVKESK.

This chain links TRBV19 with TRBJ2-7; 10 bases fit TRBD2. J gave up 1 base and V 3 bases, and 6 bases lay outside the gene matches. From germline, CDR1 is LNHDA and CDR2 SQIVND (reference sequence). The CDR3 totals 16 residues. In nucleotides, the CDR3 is TGTGCCAGTAGTATTTTGGCTAGCGGGAGTTCCTACGAGCAGTACTTC. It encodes CASSILASGSSYEQYF.

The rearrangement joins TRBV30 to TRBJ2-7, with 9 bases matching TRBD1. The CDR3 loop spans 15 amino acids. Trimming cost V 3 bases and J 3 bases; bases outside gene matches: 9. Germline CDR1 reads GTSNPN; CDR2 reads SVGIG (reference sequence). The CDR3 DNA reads TGTGCCTGGAGCAGTGACAGGGGGGTTGGCTACGAGCAGTACTTC. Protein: CAWSSDRGVGYEQYF.

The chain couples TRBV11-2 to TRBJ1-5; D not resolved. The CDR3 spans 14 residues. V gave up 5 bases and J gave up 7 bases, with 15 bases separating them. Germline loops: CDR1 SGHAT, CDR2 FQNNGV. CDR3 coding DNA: TGTGCCAGCAGCAAATTCGGGGTTGGGCAGCCCCAGCATTTT. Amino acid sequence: CASSKFGVGQPQHF. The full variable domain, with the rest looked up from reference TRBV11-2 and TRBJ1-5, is EAGVAQSPRYKIIEKRQSVAFWCNPISGHATLYWYQQILGQGPKLLIQFQNNGVVDDSQLPKDRFSAERLKGVDSTLKIQPAKLEDSAVYLCASSKFGVGQPQHFGDGTRLSIL.

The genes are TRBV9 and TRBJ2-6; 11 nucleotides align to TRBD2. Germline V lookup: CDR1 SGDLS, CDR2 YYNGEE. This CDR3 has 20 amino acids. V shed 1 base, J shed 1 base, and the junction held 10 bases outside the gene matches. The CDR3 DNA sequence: TGTGCCAGCAGCGTAAAGTTAGCGGGAGGGCCGTCTTCTGGGGCCAACGTCCTGACTTTC. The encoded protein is CASSVKLAGGPSSGANVLTF.

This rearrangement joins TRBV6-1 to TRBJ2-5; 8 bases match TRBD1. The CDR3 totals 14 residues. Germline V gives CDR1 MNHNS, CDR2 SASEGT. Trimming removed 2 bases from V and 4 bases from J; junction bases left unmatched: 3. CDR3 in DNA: TGTGCCAGCAGTGAAACAGGGGGGCGAGAGACCCAGTACTTC. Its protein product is CASSETGGRETQYF.

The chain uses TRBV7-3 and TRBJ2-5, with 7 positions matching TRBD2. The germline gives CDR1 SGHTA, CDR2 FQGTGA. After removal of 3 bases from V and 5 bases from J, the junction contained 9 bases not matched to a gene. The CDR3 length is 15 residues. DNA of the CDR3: TGTGCCAGCAGCTTTGAAGCGGGACGGTATGAGACCCAGTACTTC. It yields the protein CASSFEAGRYETQYF.